These T cell receptor beta chains were read from a single sample in a study of chemoradiotherapy in HPV16-positive cancers. Repertoires were generated with immunoSEQ multiplex PCR, while TCRdb's copy carries only in-frame clones and drops some. The sample lists about 8,100 clones, 71% occurring once. The sample was taken from a patient who underwent chemoradiotherapy. The receptors were sampled from a human donor with HPV-associated anogenital cancer. Each CDR3 is given with its conserved first and last residue. The D gene is left open where the match is weak. Only part of the rows carry a size: once, few, many, or a class if the clone is expanded.

DNA: TGTGCCAGCAGCTTGGGGGACACCTACAATGAGCAGTTCTTC; CDR3: CASSLGDTYNEQFF; D: NA; V: TRBV11-3; J: TRBJ2-1; size: NA
DNA: TGTGCCAGCAGTACTCCGAGGGGGTCTGAGACCCAGTACTTC; CDR3: CASSTPRGSETQYF; D: NA; V: TRBV25-1; J: TRBJ2-5; size: NA
DNA: TGTGCCTGGAGTGCCGGACTAGCGGGGATCAATGAGCAGTTCTTC; CDR3: CAWSAGLAGINEQFF; D: TRBD2; V: TRBV30; J: TRBJ2-1; size: few
DNA: TGTGCCAGCAGCCGCCCACCGCGAAAAGCGGGGGTGCGGAAAGATACGCAGTATTTT; CDR3: CASSRPPRKAGVRKDTQYF; D: TRBD2; V: TRBV7-2; J: TRBJ2-3; size: NA
DNA: TGTGCCAGCAGTTCACAGGGGGCGCGCGGCACTGAAGCTTTCTTT; CDR3: CASSSQGARGTEAFF; D: TRBD1; V: TRBV2; J: TRBJ1-1; size: NA
DNA: TGTGCCAGCAGCACGGTTGGTGGCGGACAGACGGATGGCTACACCTTC; CDR3: CASSTVGGGQTDGYTF; D: NA; V: TRBV5-4; J: TRBJ1-2; size: NA
DNA: TGTGCCAGCTCACCACCCTCGTGGAAAGAGACCCAGTACTTC; CDR3: CASSPPSWKETQYF; D: NA; V: TRBV18; J: TRBJ2-5; size: NA
DNA: TGTGCCAGCAGCTTGGCCGGGAATACGCAGTATTTT; CDR3: CASSLAGNTQYF; D: NA; V: TRBV5-4; J: TRBJ2-3; size: few
DNA: TGTGCCAGCAGTGAACAGGGGTCCTCCTACAATGAGCAGTTCTTC; CDR3: CASSEQGSSYNEQFF; D: NA; V: TRBV2; J: TRBJ2-1; size: NA
DNA: TGTGCCAGCAGCCAAGACGGGGGGCGCGTTACTGAAGCTTTCTTT; CDR3: CASSQDGGRVTEAFF; D: NA; V: TRBV4-2; J: TRBJ1-1; size: NA
DNA: TGTGCCAGCAGCTTAGGGGGACCGGTGGACGAGCAGTACTTC; CDR3: CASSLGGPVDEQYF; D: NA; V: TRBV11-2; J: TRBJ2-7; size: NA
DNA: TGCAGCGTGAACTTTCTGGGACAGAGCAATCAGCCCCAGCATTTT; CDR3: CSVNFLGQSNQPQHF; D: TRBD1; V: TRBV29-1; J: TRBJ1-5; size: NA
DNA: TGCGCCAGCAGCCGACAGGGGGCCTACACTGAAGCTTTCTTT; CDR3: CASSRQGAYTEAFF; D: TRBD1; V: TRBV4-3; J: TRBJ1-1; size: NA
DNA: TGCAGTGCTAGAGTTCCGTCTAGGGCTTTCTTT; CDR3: CSARVPSRAFF; D: NA; V: TRBV20-1; J: TRBJ1-1; size: NA
DNA: TGTGCCAGACTAATACCGACCCCGGGGGACAGACCTTTGAACACTGAAGCTTTCTTT; CDR3: CARLIPTPGDRPLNTEAFF; D: TRBD1; V: TRBV19; J: TRBJ1-1; size: NA